The 8 T cell receptor beta chains presented below share a single source sample, sequenced in a study of blood T cell repertoires in COVID-19. The protocol was immunoSEQ multiplex PCR, while the TCRdb copy is restricted to in-frame clones and leaves out a portion. The data hold over 150,000 clones, with approximately 80% observed a single time. Material for sequencing was PBMCs or T cells enriched from blood (not recorded which). These receptors were collected from a man aged 35-49 years who had recovered from COVID-19.

This chain links TRBV27 with TRBJ1-5; 7 bases fit TRBD1. V lost 5 bases, J lost 2 bases, and 12 bases stayed unmatched. Per germline, CDR1 MNHEY and CDR2 SMNVEV (reference sequence). This CDR3 has 17 residues. CDR3 sequence reads: CASSPIPSGTGNQPQHF. CDR3 bases: TGTGCCAGCAGTCCCATACCCTCCGGGACAGGCAATCAGCCCCAGCATTTT.

This sequence joins TRBV27 and TRBJ1-5; 7 bases match TRBD1. The V gene's germline CDR1 is MNHEY and CDR2 SMNVEV (reference sequence). This CDR3 contains 15 residues. Losses at the gene ends were 4 bases for V and 4 bases for J; bases not matched to a gene: 7. CDR3 region: CASSSLGQANQPQHF. The CDR3 DNA reads as TGTGCCAGCAGTTCCCTAGGACAGGCAAATCAGCCCCAGCATTTT.

The chain couples TRBV7-2 to TRBJ1-6; 9 bases align to TRBD1. The J segment lost 8 bases and the V segment lost 4 bases, leaving 6 bases of the junction unmatched. The CDR3 covers 15 residues. Germline CDR1 and CDR2: SGHTA and FQGNSA. The CDR3 DNA sequence: TGTGCCAGCAGCTCGACGGGACAGGGTCATTCACCCCTCCACTTT. Protein sequence: CASSSTGQGHSPLHF.

J is TRBJ2-1 and V is TRBV6-1, with TRBD1 matching over 10 bases. The CDR3 is 15 residues long. Germline V lookup: CDR1 MNHNS, CDR2 SASEGT. V lost 5 bases and J lost 5; bases outside the gene matches: 6. The CDR3 reads CASSTGTGAHNEQFF. As DNA, the CDR3 is TGTGCCAGCAGTACCGGGACAGGGGCCCACAATGAGCAGTTCTTC.

This chain joins TRBV5-1 and TRBJ1-1; no definite D call. The germline gives CDR1 SGHRS, CDR2 YFSETQ. This CDR3 has 12 amino acids. V was cut by 4 bases and J by 5 bases, with 9 bases left in between. For the CDR3, the DNA is TGCGCCAGCAGCCCCCCGGGGACTGAAGCTTTCTTT. It is translated as CASSPPGTEAFF.

The count of this clone is one. The chain has TRBV21-1 and TRBJ1-2; the D call in the table, TRBD1, was not verified against the DNA. TRBV21-1 counts as a pseudogene. This CDR3 region has 15 residues. DNA for the CDR3: TGTGCCAGCCCCAAACAGGGGGGCCCCTCCTATGGCTACACCTTC. This sequence encodes CASPKQGGPSYGYTF.

The chain recombines TRBV19 with TRBJ2-2; D gene uncertain. Trimming pared 6 bases from V and 1 base from J, leaving 9 bases between. The CDR3 spans 14 residues. Germline V gene sequence: CDR1 LNHDA, CDR2 SQIVND (reference sequence). CDR3 sequence reads: CASRSPGNTGELFF. As DNA, the CDR3 is TGTGCCAGTAGGTCTCCAGGGAACACCGGGGAGCTGTTTTTT.

The CDR3 DNA sequence: TGTGCCAGCAGCCGTTTACATTTCGCCGGGGAGCTGTTTTTT. It is translated as CASSRLHFAGELFF. The rearrangement links TRBV3-1 (or the pseudogene TRBV3-2) to TRBJ2-2; D gene ambiguous. Per germline, CDR1 LGHDT and CDR2 YNNKEL (reference sequence). The CDR3 contains 14 residues. The V end was cut by 4 bases, the J end by 6 bases, with 12 bases between.